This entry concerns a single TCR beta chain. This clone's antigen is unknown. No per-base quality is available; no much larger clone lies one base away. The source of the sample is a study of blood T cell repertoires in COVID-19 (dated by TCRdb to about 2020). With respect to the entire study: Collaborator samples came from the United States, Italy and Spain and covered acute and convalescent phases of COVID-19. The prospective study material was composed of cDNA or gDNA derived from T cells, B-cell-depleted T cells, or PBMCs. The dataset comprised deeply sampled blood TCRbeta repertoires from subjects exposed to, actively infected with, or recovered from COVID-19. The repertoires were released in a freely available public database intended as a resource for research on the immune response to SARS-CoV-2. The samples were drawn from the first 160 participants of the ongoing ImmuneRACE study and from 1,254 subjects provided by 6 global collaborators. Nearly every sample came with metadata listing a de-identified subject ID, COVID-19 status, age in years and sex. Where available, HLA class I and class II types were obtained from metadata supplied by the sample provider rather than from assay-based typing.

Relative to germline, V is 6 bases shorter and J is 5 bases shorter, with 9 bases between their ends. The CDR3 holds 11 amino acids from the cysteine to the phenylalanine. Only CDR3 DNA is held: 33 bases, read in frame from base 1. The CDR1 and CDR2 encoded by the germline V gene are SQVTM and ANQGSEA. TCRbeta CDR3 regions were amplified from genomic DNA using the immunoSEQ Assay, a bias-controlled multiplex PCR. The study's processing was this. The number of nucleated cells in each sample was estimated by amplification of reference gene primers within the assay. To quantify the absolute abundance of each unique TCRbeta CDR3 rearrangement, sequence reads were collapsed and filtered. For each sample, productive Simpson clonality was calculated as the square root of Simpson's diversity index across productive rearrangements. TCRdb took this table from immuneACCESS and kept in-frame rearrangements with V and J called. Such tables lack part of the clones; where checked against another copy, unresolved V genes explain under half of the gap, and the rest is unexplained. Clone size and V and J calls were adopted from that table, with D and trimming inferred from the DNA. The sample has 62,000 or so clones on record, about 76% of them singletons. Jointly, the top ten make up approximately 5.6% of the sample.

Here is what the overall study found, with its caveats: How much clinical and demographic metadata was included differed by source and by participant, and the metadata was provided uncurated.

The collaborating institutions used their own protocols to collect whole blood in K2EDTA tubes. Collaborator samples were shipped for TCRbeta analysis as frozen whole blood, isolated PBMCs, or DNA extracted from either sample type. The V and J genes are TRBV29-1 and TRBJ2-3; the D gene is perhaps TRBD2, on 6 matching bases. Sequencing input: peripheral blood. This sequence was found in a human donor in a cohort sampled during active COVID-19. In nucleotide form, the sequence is TGCAGCGTCGATAGCGGAGATACGCAGTATTTT. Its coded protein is CSVDSGDTQYF.